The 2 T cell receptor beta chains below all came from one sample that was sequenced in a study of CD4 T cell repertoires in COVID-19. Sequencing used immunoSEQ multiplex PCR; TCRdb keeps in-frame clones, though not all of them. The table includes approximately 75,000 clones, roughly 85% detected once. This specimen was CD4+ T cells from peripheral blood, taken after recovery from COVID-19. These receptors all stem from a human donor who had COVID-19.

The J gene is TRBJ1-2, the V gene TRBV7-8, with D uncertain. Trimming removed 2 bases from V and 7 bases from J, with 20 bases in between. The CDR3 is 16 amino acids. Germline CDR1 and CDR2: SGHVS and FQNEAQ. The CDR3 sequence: CASSLSVAGSSGGYTF. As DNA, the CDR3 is TGTGCCAGCAGCTTAAGCGTGGCAGGATCAAGTGGTGGCTACACCTTC.

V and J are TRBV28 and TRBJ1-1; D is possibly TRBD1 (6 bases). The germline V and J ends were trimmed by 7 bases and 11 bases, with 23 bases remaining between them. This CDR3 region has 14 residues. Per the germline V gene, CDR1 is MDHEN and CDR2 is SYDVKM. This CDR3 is CASKTQGHSNSAFF. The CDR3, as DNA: TGTGCCAGCAAAACCCAGGGGCACTCCAACTCGGCTTTCTTT. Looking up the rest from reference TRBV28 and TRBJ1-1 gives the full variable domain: DVKVTQSSRYLVKRTGEKVFLECVQDMDHENMFWYRQDPGLGLRLIYFSYDVKMKEKGDIPEGYSVSREKKERFSLILESASTNQTSMYLCASKTQGHSNSAFFGQGTRLTVV.